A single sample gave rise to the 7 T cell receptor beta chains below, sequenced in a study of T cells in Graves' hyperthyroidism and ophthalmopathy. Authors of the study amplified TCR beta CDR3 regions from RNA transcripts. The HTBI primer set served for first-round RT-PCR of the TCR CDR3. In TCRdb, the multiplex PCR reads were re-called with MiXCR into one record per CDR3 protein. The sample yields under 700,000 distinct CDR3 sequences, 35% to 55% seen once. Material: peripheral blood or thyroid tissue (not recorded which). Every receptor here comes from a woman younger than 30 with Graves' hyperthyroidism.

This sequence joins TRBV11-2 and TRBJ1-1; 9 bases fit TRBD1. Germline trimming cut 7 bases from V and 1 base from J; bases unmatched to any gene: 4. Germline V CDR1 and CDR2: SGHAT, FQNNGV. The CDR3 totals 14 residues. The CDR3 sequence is CASIETGGNTEAFF. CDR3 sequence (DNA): TGTGCCAGCATCGAGACAGGGGGGAACACTGAAGCTTTCTTT.

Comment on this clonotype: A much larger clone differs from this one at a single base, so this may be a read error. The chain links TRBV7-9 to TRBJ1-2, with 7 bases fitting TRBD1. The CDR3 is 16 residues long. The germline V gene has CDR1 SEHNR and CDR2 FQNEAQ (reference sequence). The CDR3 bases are TGTGCCAGCAGCTTGGGACAGAGTTGGGATAACTATGGCTACGCCTTC. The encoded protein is CASSLGQSWDNYGYAF.

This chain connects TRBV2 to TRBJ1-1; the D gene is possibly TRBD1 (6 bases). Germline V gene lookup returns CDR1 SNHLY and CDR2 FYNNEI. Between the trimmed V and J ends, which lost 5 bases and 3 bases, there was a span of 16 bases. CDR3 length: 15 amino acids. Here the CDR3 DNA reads TGTGCCAGCAGTTCAGAAACAGGGTGGCACACTGAAGCTTTCTTT. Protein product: CASSSETGWHTEAFF.

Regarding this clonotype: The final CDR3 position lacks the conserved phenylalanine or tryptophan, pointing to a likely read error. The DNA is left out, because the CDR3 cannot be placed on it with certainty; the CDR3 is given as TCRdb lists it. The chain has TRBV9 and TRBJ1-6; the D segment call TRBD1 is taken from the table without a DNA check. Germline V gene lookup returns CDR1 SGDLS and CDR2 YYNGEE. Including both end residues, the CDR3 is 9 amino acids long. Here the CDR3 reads CASSVEPGT.

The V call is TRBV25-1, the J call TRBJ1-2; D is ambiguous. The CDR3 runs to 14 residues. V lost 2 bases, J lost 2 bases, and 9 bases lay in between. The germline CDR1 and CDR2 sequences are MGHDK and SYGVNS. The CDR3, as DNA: TGTGCCAGCAGTGAAGGACTGCACAACTATGGCTACACCTTC. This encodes CASSEGLHNYGYTF.

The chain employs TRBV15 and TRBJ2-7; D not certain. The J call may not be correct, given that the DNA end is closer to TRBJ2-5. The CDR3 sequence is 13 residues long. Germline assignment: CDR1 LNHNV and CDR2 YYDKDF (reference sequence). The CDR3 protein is CATAQAYQETQYF. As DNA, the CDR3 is TGTGCCACCGCCCAGGCGTACCAAGAGACCCAGTACTTC.

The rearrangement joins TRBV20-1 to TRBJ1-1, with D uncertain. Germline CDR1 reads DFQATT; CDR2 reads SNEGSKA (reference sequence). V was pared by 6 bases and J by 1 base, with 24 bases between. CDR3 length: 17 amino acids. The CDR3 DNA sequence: TGCAGTGCATCTTCAGGTTCAGGCGCTCATTCGAACACTGAAGCTTTCTTT. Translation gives CSASSGSGAHSNTEAFF.